This T cell receptor (beta chain) was observed in a study of shared clonotypes between healthy human individuals. The naive CD8 subset, CD45RO-negative cells positively selected for CCR7, excluded terminally differentiated effector memory CD45RA+ cells. The donor population consisted of healthy HIV-negative adults with no recent acute infections or vaccinations. Each donor was a Caucasian adult residing in Nashville, Tennessee. This clone was seen just once. Its antigen is unknown. The CDR3 length is 20 residues. CDR1 SGHNT and CDR2 YENEEA come from the germline V gene. Trimming cost V 4 bases and J 3 bases; bases outside gene matches: 12. Assay: immunoSEQ multiplex PCR; the TCRdb copy retains only in-frame clones and omits some. The data hold hundreds of thousands of clones, with almost 95% observed a single time. The study's findings and limits: Larger estimated richness was generally seen in naive subsets than in memory subsets. Clonotypes shared by all four sorted-subset donors had higher generation probabilities than non-shared clonotypes.

The chain is built from TRBV11-3 and TRBJ2-2, with TRBD2 matching over 15 bases. The receptor's source is a man aged 25-40 years in good health. Sequencing was carried out using naive CD8+ T cells sorted from blood. The CDR3 spells CASSSWTSGRAHQDTGELFF. CDR3 nucleotide sequence: TGTGCCAGCAGCTCCTGGACTAGCGGGAGGGCCCACCAGGACACCGGGGAGCTGTTTTTT.